This paragraph covers one T cell receptor (beta chain) sequence. Its target is not known. This sample is part of a study of OX40 agonist ivuxolimab in advanced cancers. Points from the study as a whole: Partial responders at 0.1-3.0 mg/kg had among the lowest clonal expansion.

The CDR3 is 15 residues long. V trimming: 5 bases; J trimming: 8 bases; junction bases outside the gene matches: 9. Per germline, CDR1 SGHRS and CDR2 YFSETQ. TCRdb's table, derived via immunoSEQ multiplex PCR, lists solely in-frame clones and lacks some. The sample contains some 130,000 clones, 90% of which appear only once. The chain is built from TRBV5-1 and TRBJ2-2, with TRBD1 identical over 10 bases. The TCR originated in an adult with an advanced solid tumor such as melanoma, head and neck, liver or kidney cancer. The sequences come from CD4+ or CD8+ T cells sorted from blood, collected in a trial of the OX40 agonist ivuxolimab. The CDR3 sequence: CASRTRQGAVGELFF. The CDR3 DNA is TGCGCCAGCAGGACTCGACAGGGGGCGGTTGGGGAGCTGTTTTTT.